The present TCR beta chain was sequenced within a study of response to subunit inactivated influenza vaccine. The study's findings and limits: Every seasonal influenza vaccination brings in few new T cells, the authors suggested.

This clonotype was recorded at least ten times. What it binds is unknown. This CDR3 has 15 amino acids. Looked up from germline, CDR1 is DFQATT and CDR2 is SNEGSKA (reference sequence). Trimming cost V 6 bases and J 5 bases; bases outside gene matches: 15. TCRdb re-called the RT-PCR reads with MiXCR, one entry per CDR3 protein. The data contain under 950,000 distinct CDR3 sequences, less than 25% of them singletons. The specimen was PBMCs from blood, collected approximately 5 days after vaccination. This TCR came from a man over 45 who received an inactivated influenza vaccine. The chain uses TRBV20-1 and TRBJ1-2; 7 bases map to TRBD1. The CDR3 here is CSANPPTGEGYGYTF. The CDR3, as DNA: TGCAGTGCCAACCCTCCAACAGGGGAGGGGTATGGCTACACCTTC.